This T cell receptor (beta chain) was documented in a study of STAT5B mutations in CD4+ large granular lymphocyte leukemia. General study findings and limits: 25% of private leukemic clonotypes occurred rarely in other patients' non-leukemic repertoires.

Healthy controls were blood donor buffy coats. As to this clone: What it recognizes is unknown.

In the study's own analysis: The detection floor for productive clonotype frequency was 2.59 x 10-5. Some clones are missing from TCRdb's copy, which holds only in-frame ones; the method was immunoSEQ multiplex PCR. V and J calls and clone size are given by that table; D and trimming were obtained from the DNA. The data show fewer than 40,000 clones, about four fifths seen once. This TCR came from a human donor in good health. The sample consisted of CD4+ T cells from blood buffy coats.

Here the CDR3 DNA reads TGTGCCAGCAGTTTGGCGGGATACCCCTCCAATGAGCAGTTCTTC. It is translated as CASSLAGYPSNEQFF. The rearrangement links TRBV27 to TRBJ2-1, with D tentatively TRBD2 (6 bases). CDR3 length: 15 residues. The germline V gene encodes CDR1 MNHEY and CDR2 SMNVEV (reference sequence). V was trimmed by 3 bases and J by 6 bases, leaving 15 bases between them.